These 24 T cell receptor beta chains were all obtained from the same sample, sequenced in a study of blood T cell repertoires in COVID-19. Profiled with immunoSEQ multiplex PCR; TCRdb holds only in-frame clones, not every one. The sample contains some 150,000 clones, around 87% of which appear only once. Specimen: peripheral blood. These receptors came from a man aged 50-60 years who had recovered from COVID-19.

V usage is TRBV15 and J usage is TRBJ1-6, with D perhaps matching TRBD1 (6 bases). The CDR3 totals 19 residues. Trimming cost V 1 base and J 6 bases, with 22 bases left between them. The V gene's germline CDR1 is LNHNV and CDR2 YYDKDF (reference sequence). In nucleotides, the CDR3 is TGTGCCACCAGCAGAGGCCTGATCCGAACAGGGAATGTTAATTCACCCCTCCACTTT. It codes for CATSRGLIRTGNVNSPLHF.

The rearrangement joins TRBV5-6 to TRBJ1-6, with 11 bases aligning to TRBD1. J lost 7 bases, V lost 3 bases, and 6 bases had no gene match. The V gene's germline CDR1 is SGHDT and CDR2 YYEEEE. The CDR3 consists of 16 residues. The CDR3 loop is CASSWGTGGWNSPLHF. For the CDR3, the DNA is TGTGCCAGCAGCTGGGGGACAGGGGGTTGGAATTCACCCCTCCACTTT.

This chain uses TRBV7-9 with TRBJ2-1; 8 bases are a match to TRBD1. Looked up from germline, CDR1 is SEHNR and CDR2 is FQNEAQ (reference sequence). This CDR3 region has 15 residues. Trimming at V came to 5 bases and at J to 12 bases, leaving 15 bases not matched to a gene. CDR3 nucleotides: TGTGCCAGCAGCCTGGGACAGGCCGGAGTTACTTCGCAGTTCTTC. Its protein product is CASSLGQAGVTSQFF.

J is TRBJ2-1 and V is TRBV29-1; the D gene is possibly TRBD2 (6 bases). The CDR3 totals 13 residues. Deletions cut 7 bases from V and 9 bases from J, with 19 bases between. CDR1 and CDR2 (germline): SQVTM, ANQGSEA. The CDR3 spells CSGKPGTRGEQFF. CDR3 nucleotides: TGCAGCGGGAAACCCGGGACTCGGGGTGAGCAGTTCTTC.

V usage is TRBV5-1 and J usage is TRBJ2-7; a possible D gene is TRBD1 (6 bases). The germline V gene has CDR1 SGHRS and CDR2 YFSETQ. The CDR3 consists of 15 residues. The V and J ends lost 4 bases and 2 bases respectively, with 16 bases between them. The CDR3 here is CASSVNPTGPYEQYF. The CDR3 nucleotides read TGCGCCAGCAGCGTAAACCCGACAGGTCCCTACGAGCAGTACTTC.

V and J are TRBV12-3 or TRBV12-4 and TRBJ2-7; D gene unclear. The CDR3 contains 13 residues. V gave up 0 bases and J gave up 5 bases, with 8 bases separating them. The DNA of the CDR3 is TGTGCCAGCAGTTTAGCACTTATCAACGAGCAGTACTTC. Protein: CASSLALINEQYF.

The J gene is TRBJ1-2, the V gene TRBV6-2 or TRBV6-3; TRBD1 might be the D (6 bases). Trimming removed 5 bases from V and 6 bases from J, with 16 bases in between. The CDR3 extends over 14 amino acids. Germline V gene lookup returns CDR1 MNHEY and CDR2 SVGEGT. In DNA form, the CDR3 reads TGTGCCAGCAGTCCCTACAGGGCCGAGGATGGCTACACCTTC. Protein: CASSPYRAEDGYTF.

The CDR3 DNA reads TGCGCCAGCAGCTTAGGACAGTTTAGCACAGATACGCAGTATTTT. Encoded protein: CASSLGQFSTDTQYF. The chain combines TRBV5-1 with TRBJ2-3, with D possibly matching TRBD1 (6 bases). V lost 2 bases and J lost 0, with 10 bases in between. CDR1 is SGHRS and CDR2 is YFSETQ in the germline V gene. The CDR3 consists of 15 residues.

This clone showed up just a few times. V gene TRBV7-2 combines with J gene TRBJ1-3; TRBD1 agrees at 9 bases. V was clipped by 7 bases and J by 4 bases; unmatched bases: 8. Germline CDR1 and CDR2: SGHTA and FQGNSA. The CDR3 length is 15 residues. The CDR3 nucleotides are TGTGCCAGCACCTTCGGGACAGGGAAAGGAAACACCATATATTTT. This translates into CASTFGTGKGNTIYF.

The J gene is TRBJ2-5, the V gene TRBV4-3, with 12 bases identical to TRBD2. The V and J ends lost 0 bases and 5 bases, in that order; junction bases with no gene match: 13. The germline V gene encodes CDR1 LGHNA and CDR2 YSLEER. CDR3 length: 19 residues. Written as DNA, the CDR3 is TGCGCCAGCAGCCAAGACACAATCCTAGCGGGGGGGGCCCTCGAGACCCAGTACTTC. This codes for CASSQDTILAGGALETQYF.

This chain connects TRBV20-1 to TRBJ2-5, with a weak D call TRBD2 (6 bases). The CDR3 is made up of 10 amino acids. Looked up from germline, CDR1 is DFQATT and CDR2 is SNEGSKA (reference sequence). CDR3 sequence reads: CSIAEETQYF. The CDR3 nucleotides are TGCAGCATAGCGGAAGAGACCCAGTACTTC.

The chain is built from TRBV11-3 and TRBJ2-2; TRBD1 matches 10 bases. Germline V lookup: CDR1 SGHNT, CDR2 YENEEA. The length of the CDR3 is 16 residues. With V trimmed by 2 bases and J by 4 bases, 4 bases remained unmatched. CDR3 bases: TGTGCCAGCAGCTTAAGGACAGGGGGTGGCACCGGGGAGCTGTTTTTT. Its translation is CASSLRTGGGTGELFF.

This rearrangement joins TRBV4-1 to TRBJ2-3; TRBD2 agrees at 9 bases. With V trimmed by 4 bases and J by 2 bases, 7 bases remained unmatched. Per germline, CDR1 MGHRA and CDR2 YSYEKL. CDR3 size: 16 residues. CDR3 bases: TGCGCCAGCAGCCGAGACCTAGCGGGGCCCACAGATACGCAGTATTTT. It specifies CASSRDLAGPTDTQYF.

The rearrangement links TRBV5-5 to TRBJ2-5; 7 bases match TRBD1. CDR1 is SGHKS and CDR2 is YYEKEE in the germline V gene (reference sequence). The V segment lost 5 bases and the J segment 5 bases; nucleotides outside the gene matches: 9. The CDR3 runs 14 residues. The CDR3 is CASSLGPGQETQYF. The CDR3 DNA reads TGTGCCAGCAGTTTAGGACCGGGACAGGAGACCCAGTACTTC.

This chain joins TRBV7-9 and TRBJ2-5; TRBD2 matches 13 bases. The germline CDR1 and CDR2 sequences are SEHNR and FQNEAQ (reference sequence). Trimming cost V 5 bases and J 5 bases; bases outside gene matches: 5. The CDR3 covers 15 residues. CDR3 DNA: TGTGCCAGCAGCGCTGGACTAGCGGGGGTCGAGACCCAGTACTTC. It yields the protein CASSAGLAGVETQYF. The full variable domain, in which reference TRBV7-9 and TRBJ2-5 provide the parts outside the CDR3, is DTGVSQNPRHKITKRGQNVTFRCDPISEHNRLYWYRQTLGQGPEFLTYFQNEAQLEKSRLLSDRFSAERPKGSFSTLEIQRTEQGDSAMYLCASSAGLAGVETQYFGPGTRLLVL.

This rearrangement joins TRBV5-1 to TRBJ2-3; 8 nucleotides match TRBD2. The germline V gene encodes CDR1 SGHRS and CDR2 YFSETQ. The CDR3 covers 14 residues. V was pared by 4 bases and J by 4 bases, with 5 bases of the junction left unmatched. The CDR3: CASSLDGGADTQYF. In DNA form, the CDR3 reads TGCGCCAGCAGCCTAGACGGGGGGGCAGATACGCAGTATTTT. The full variable domain, in which reference TRBV5-1 and TRBJ2-3 provide the parts outside the CDR3, is KAGVTQTPRYLIKTRGQQVTLSCSPISGHRSVSWYQQTPGQGLQFLFEYFSETQRNKGNFPGRFSGRQFSNSRSEMNVSTLELGDSALYLCASSLDGGADTQYFGPGTRLTVL.

V gene TRBV27 combines with J gene TRBJ1-2, with D possibly being TRBD1 (6 bases). The CDR3 has 13 residues. Trimming cost V 5 bases and J 8 bases, with 15 bases left between them. Germline loops: CDR1 MNHEY, CDR2 SMNVEV (reference sequence). CDR3 bases: TGTGCCAGCAGTCCGGACAGAGCTTCGGGCTACACCTTC. Protein product: CASSPDRASGYTF.

The CDR3 sequence: CASSLGASRTDQETQYF. DNA of the CDR3: TGTGCCAGCAGCTTAGGGGCTAGTAGGACAGACCAAGAGACCCAGTACTTC. The rearrangement joins TRBV11-3 to TRBJ2-5, with D perhaps matching TRBD1 (6 bases). The ends were cut back, 1 base at V and 0 bases at J, with 15 bases in the middle. Germline V gene lookup returns CDR1 SGHNT and CDR2 YENEEA. The CDR3 is made up of 17 amino acids.

The V and J genes are TRBV27 and TRBJ2-1; 15 nucleotides match TRBD2. J was trimmed by 10 bases and V by 6 bases; bases with no gene match: 19. Germline values: CDR1 MNHEY, CDR2 SMNVEV (reference sequence). This CDR3 comprises 19 residues. The CDR3 spells CASSPSSGTSGGPSREQFF. The CDR3 DNA sequence: TGTGCCAGCAGCCCCTCATCCGGGACTAGCGGGGGGCCTTCCCGCGAGCAGTTCTTC.

This chain uses TRBV6-5 with TRBJ1-2, with TRBD1 matching over 12 bases. V trimming: 7 bases; J trimming: 7 bases; junction bases outside the gene matches: 7. This CDR3 has 14 amino acids. CDR1 is MNHEY and CDR2 is SVGAGI in the germline V gene. CDR3 residues: CASTLGQGARGYTF. The CDR3 DNA sequence: TGTGCCAGCACGTTGGGACAGGGGGCACGTGGCTACACCTTC.

The chain is built from TRBV7-9 and TRBJ2-7, with a weak D call TRBD2 (5 bases). V gave up 2 bases and J gave up 3 bases, with 8 bases separating them. Germline V gene data show CDR1 as SEHNR and CDR2 as FQNEAQ (reference sequence). The CDR3 is made up of 13 amino acids. In DNA, the CDR3 is TGTGCCAGCAGCTTAAAGAGCGGCTACGAGCAGTACTTC. Residues: CASSLKSGYEQYF.

The chain joins TRBV19 to TRBJ1-1; 8 bases fit TRBD1. This CDR3 is 16 amino acids long. With 7 bases clipped from V and 0 bases from J, the junction kept 10 bases outside the gene matches. Germline lookup yields CDR1 LNHDA and CDR2 SQIVND (reference sequence). The CDR3 sequence: CASTIGQGWMNTEAFF. The CDR3 DNA reads as TGTGCCAGTACCATAGGACAGGGATGGATGAACACTGAAGCTTTCTTT.

V and J are TRBV15 and TRBJ2-3; TRBD2 matches at 9 bases. The CDR3 sequence is 15 residues long. Germline V gene lookup returns CDR1 LNHNV and CDR2 YYDKDF (reference sequence). Trimming removed 5 bases from V and 10 bases from J; junction bases left unmatched: 13. CDR3 amino acids: CATSGGGAGGRAQYF. CDR3 DNA: TGTGCCACCAGCGGAGGGGGAGCGGGGGGCCGGGCGCAGTATTTT.

V and J are TRBV28 and TRBJ2-7; 10 nucleotides align to TRBD1. J gave up 3 bases and V 5 bases, and 13 bases lay outside the gene matches. Germline CDR1 MDHEN, CDR2 SYDVKM. CDR3 size: 17 residues. In DNA form, the CDR3 reads TGTGCCAGCAGTACCAGCGCCGGACAGGGGGGCAGCTACGAGCAGTACTTC. This translates into CASSTSAGQGGSYEQYF.